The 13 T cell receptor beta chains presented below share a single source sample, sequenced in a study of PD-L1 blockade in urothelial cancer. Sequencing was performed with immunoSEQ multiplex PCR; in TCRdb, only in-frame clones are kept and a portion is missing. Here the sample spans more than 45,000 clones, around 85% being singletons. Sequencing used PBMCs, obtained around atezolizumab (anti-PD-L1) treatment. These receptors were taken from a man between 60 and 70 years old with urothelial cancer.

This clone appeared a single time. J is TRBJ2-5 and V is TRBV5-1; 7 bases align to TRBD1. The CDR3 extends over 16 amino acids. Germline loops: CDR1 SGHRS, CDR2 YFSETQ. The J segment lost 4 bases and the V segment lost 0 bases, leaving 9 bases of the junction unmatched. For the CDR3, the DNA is TGCGCCAGCAGCTTGGCCGTACAGGGGCTTGGAGAGACCCAGTACTTC. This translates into CASSLAVQGLGETQYF.

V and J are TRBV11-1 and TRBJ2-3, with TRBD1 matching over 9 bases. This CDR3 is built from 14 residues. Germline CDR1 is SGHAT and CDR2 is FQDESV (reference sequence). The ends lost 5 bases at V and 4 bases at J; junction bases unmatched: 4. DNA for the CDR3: TGTGCCAGCAGCCCCGGGACAGGGCCAGATACGCAGTATTTT. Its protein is CASSPGTGPDTQYF.

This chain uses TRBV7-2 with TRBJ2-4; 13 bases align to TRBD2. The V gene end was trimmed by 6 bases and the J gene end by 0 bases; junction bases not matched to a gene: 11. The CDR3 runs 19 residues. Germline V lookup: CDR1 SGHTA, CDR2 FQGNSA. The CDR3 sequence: CASSFLGTSGDLAKNIQYF. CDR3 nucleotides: TGTGCCAGCAGTTTCCTGGGGACTAGCGGGGATCTAGCCAAAAACATTCAGTACTTC.

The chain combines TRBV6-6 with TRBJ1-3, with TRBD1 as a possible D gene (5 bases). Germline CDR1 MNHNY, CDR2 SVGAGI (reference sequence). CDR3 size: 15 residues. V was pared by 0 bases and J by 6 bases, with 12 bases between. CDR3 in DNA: TGTGCCAGCAGTTACTCTGCAGGGCCAGCAAACACCATATATTTT. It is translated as CASSYSAGPANTIYF.

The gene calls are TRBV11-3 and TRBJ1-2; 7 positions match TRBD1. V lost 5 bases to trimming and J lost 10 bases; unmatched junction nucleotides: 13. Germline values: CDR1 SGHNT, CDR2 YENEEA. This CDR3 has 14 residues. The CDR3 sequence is CASSRNDLGGDYTF. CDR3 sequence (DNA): TGTGCCAGCAGCCGCAACGATCTAGGGGGCGACTACACCTTC.

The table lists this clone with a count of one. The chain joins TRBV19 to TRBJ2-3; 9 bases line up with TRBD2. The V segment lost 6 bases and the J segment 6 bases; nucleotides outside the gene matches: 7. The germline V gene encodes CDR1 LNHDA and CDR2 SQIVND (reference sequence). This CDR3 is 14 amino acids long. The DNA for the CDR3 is TGTGCCAGTAGCCGGACTAGCGTGGGTGATACGCAGTATTTT. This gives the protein CASSRTSVGDTQYF.

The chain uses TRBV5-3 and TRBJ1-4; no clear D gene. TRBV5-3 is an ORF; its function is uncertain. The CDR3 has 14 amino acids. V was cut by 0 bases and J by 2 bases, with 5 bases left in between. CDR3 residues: CARSLDSTNEKLFF. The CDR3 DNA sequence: TGTGCCAGAAGCTTGGACAGTACTAATGAAAAACTGTTTTTT.

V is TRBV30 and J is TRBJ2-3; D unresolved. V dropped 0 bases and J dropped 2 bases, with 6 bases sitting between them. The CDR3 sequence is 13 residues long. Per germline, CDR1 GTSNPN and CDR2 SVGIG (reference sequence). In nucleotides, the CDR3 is TGTGCCTGGAGTGTGGGCTACACAGATACGCAGTATTTT. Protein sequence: CAWSVGYTDTQYF.

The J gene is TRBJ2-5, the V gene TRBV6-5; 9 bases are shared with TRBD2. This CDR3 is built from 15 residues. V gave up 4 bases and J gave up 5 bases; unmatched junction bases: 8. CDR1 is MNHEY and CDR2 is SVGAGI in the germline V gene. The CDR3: CASSWNSGSPETQYF. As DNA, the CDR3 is TGTGCCAGCAGTTGGAATAGCGGGAGTCCGGAGACCCAGTACTTC.

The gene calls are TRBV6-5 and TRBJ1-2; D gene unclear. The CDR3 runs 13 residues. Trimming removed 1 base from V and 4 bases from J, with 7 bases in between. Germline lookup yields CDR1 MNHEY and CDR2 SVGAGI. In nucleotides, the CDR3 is TGTGCCAGCAGTTACTTGACAAGCTATGGCTACACCTTC. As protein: CASSYLTSYGYTF.

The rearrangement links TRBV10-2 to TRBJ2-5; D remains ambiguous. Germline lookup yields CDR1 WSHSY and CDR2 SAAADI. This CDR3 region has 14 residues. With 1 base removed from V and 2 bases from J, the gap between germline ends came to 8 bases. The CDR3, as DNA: TGCGCCAGCAGTGAGTACGGGTCACAAGAGACCCAGTACTTC. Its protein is CASSEYGSQETQYF.

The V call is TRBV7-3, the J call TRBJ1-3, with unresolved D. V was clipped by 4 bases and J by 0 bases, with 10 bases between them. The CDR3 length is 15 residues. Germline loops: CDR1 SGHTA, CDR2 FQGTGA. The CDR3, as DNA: TGTGCCAGCAGCTCTGGCAGTGACTCTGGAAACACCATATATTTT. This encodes CASSSGSDSGNTIYF.

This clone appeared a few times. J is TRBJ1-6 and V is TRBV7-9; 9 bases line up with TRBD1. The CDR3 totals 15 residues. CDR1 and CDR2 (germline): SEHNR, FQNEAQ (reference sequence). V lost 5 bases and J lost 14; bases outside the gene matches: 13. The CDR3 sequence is CASSLSGQGLQALHF. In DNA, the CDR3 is TGTGCCAGCAGCCTCTCGGGACAGGGACTACAGGCCCTCCACTTT.